The clone carrying this TCR beta chain was observed a handful of times. Its specificity is unknown. The study left out patients who had uncontrolled infection, other autoimmune disease, pregnancy or lactation. For the diagnoses, clinical symptoms, serum thyroxine and TRAb, thyroid ultrasound and orbital computed tomography were used. Germline V gene lookup returns CDR1 DFQATT and CDR2 SNEGSKA (reference sequence). This CDR3 has 15 amino acids. J gave up 3 bases and V 0 bases, and 4 bases lay outside the gene matches. This entry comes from a study of T cells in Graves' hyperthyroidism and ophthalmopathy. General study findings and limits: It was a median approximately 6 months before onset that the model predicted ophthalmopathy. Classification by a 13 V-J model distinguished ophthalmopathy from stable hyperthyroidism.

What was amplified from RNA transcripts were TCR beta CDR3 regions. First-round RT-PCR targeting the TCR CDR3 was performed with the HTBI primer set. TCRdb analysed the multiplex PCR reads with MiXCR anew, one entry per CDR3 protein. The sample lists roughly 290,000 distinct CDR3 sequences; 10% to 15% were seen once. The sequence derives from a woman aged 25 to 45 with Graves' hyperthyroidism that later progressed to Graves' ophthalmopathy. The sample comprised blood. The chain uses TRBV20-1 and TRBJ2-4; 8 bases agree with TRBD1. CDR3: CSAREGQANKNIQYF. DNA of the CDR3: TGCAGTGCTAGAGAGGGACAGGCGAACAAAAACATTCAGTACTTC.